This TCR beta chain is drawn from a study of Ad26.COV2.S vaccination and SARS-CoV-2 variants. At the level of the study: Intramuscular Ad26.COV2.S at 5x10^10 or 1x10^11 viral particles. Overall study results and limits: Assessments of TCR breadth and depth may have underestimated the total T cell responses. Vaccinees showed greater spike-specific TCR breadth than placebo recipients.

Sample treatment: around 19 received Ad26.COV2.S at low or high dose, single or two shots; 5 received placebo; per-sample allocation not given. Collection of the samples took place on day 63 after the first injection of vaccine or placebo. The shot given was an Ad26 vector that makes Wuhan-strain SARS-CoV-2 spike. Note on this clone: Its cognate antigen is unknown.

Trimming pared 11 bases from V and 1 base from J, leaving 11 bases between. CDR1 is WNHNN, CDR2 SYGVQD, per germline (reference sequence). There are 12 residues in the CDR3. Profiled with immunoSEQ multiplex PCR; TCRdb holds only in-frame clones, not every one. The data hold around 420,000 clones, with around 89% observed a single time. The clonotype originates from a person between 18 and 59 years old who received the Ad26.COV2.S COVID-19 vaccine or a placebo. This specimen consisted of peripheral blood, obtained in a trial of Ad26.COV2.S vaccine versus placebo. The V call is TRBV10-1, the J call TRBJ1-1, with D perhaps matching TRBD1 (6 bases). In DNA, the CDR3 is TGCGCCCCAGGGGCAGAGAACACTGAAGCTTTCTTT. Translated: CAPGAENTEAFF.